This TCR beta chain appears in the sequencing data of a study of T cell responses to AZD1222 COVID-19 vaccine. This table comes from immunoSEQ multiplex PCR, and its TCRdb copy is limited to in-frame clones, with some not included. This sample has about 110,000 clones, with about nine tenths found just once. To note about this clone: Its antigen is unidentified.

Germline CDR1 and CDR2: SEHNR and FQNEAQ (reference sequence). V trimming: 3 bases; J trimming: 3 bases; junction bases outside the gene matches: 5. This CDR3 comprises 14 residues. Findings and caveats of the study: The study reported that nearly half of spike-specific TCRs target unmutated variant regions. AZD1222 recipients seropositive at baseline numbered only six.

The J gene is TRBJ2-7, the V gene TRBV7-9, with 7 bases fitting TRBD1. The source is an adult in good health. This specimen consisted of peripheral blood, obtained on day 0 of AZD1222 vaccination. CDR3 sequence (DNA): TGTGCCAGCAGCTTCTGGGACAGAGACTACGAGCAGTACTTC. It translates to CASSFWDRDYEQYF.